This record concerns one T cell receptor beta chain sequence. There are 16 residues in the CDR3. V gave up 0 bases and J gave up 4 bases; unmatched junction bases: 8. Germline values: CDR1 SGHDN, CDR2 FVKESK. The data were taken from a study of blood T cell repertoires in COVID-19. Original analysis: The assay estimated nucleated cells by amplifying reference gene primers. Here immunoSEQ multiplex PCR was the method, and the copy in TCRdb shows in-frame clones only, minus some. V, J and clone size are those of that table, while D and trimming were read from the DNA. The data contain about 98,000 clones, 75% to 85% of them seen just once; the ten biggest clones take up around a quarter.

The sequenced sample consisted of peripheral blood. The genes are TRBV14 and TRBJ2-7, with 8 bases that match TRBD1. The sequence derives from a man between 65 and 79 years old with acute or convalescent COVID-19. In DNA, the CDR3 is TGTGCCAGCAGCCAAGATGCATGGACAGGGCGGTACGAGCAGTACTTC. Translation: CASSQDAWTGRYEQYF.